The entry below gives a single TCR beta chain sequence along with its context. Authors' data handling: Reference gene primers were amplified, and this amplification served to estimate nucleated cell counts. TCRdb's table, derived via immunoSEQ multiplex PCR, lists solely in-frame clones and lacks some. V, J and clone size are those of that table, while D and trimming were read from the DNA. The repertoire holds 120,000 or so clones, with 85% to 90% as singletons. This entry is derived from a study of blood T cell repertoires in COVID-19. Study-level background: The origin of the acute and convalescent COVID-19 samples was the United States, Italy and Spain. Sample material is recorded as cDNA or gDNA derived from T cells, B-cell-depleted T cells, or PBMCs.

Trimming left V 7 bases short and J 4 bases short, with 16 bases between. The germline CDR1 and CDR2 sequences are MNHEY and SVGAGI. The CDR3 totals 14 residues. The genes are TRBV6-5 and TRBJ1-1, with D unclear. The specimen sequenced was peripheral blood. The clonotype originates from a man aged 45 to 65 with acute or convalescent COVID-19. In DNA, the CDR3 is TGTGCCAGCAAGTCTTCGGGGTGGGCCACTGAAGCTTTCTTT. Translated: CASKSSGWATEAFF.